This T cell receptor (beta chain) comes out of a study of T cell responses to AZD1222 COVID-19 vaccine. This clone appeared a single time. Antigen specificity is unknown. Only in-frame clones appear in the TCRdb table, and some are missing; sequencing was by immunoSEQ multiplex PCR. The table records under 170,000 clones, 80% to 95% of them present only once. The CDR3 is made up of 15 amino acids. Germline V gene sequence: CDR1 WNHNN, CDR2 SYGVQD (reference sequence). The ends lost 3 bases at V and 3 bases at J; junction bases unmatched: 5. Findings and caveats of the study: There were mostly white British donors and more females than males, and clonal diversity was possibly underestimated. Targeting of unmutated variant regions was reportedly seen in nearly half of spike-specific TCRs.

The chain recombines TRBV10-1 with TRBJ2-1; 7 bases are a match to TRBD2. Sequenced material: peripheral blood, taken 28 days after the second AZD1222 dose. The clonotype originates from an adult who received the AZD1222 COVID-19 vaccine. CDR3: CASSDRRDYYNEQFF. CDR3 sequence (DNA): TGCGCCAGCAGTGATCGCCGGGACTACTACAATGAGCAGTTCTTC.